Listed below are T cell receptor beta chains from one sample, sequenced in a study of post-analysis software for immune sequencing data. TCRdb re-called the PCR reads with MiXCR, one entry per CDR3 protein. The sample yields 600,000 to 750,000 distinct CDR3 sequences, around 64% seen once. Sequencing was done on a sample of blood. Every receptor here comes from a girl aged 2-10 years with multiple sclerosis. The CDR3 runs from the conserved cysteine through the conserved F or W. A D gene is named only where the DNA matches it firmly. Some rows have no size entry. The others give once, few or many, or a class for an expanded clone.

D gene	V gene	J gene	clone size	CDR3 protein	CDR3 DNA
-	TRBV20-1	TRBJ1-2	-	CGARQSPNYGYTF	TGCGGTGCGCGACAGTCCCCTAACTATGGCTACACCTTC
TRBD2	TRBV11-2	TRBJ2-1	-	CASSLDPGRWAGGYGLYNEQFF	TGTGCCAGCAGCTTAGACCCAGGCCGCTGGGCGGGGGGCTACGGACTTTACAATGAGCAGTTCTTC
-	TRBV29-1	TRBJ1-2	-	CSVETGQSMHYTF	TGCAGCGTTGAAACCGGGCAGAGCATGCACTACACCTTC
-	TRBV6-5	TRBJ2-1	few	CASSYGVHNEQFF	TGTGCCAGCAGTTACGGGGTCCACAATGAGCAGTTCTTC
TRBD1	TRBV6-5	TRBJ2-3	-	CASSYSGQGLDTQYF	TGTGCCAGCAGTTACTCAGGACAGGGCTTGGATACGCAGTATTTT
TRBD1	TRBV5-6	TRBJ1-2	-	CASRGQGFGRGYGYTF	TGTGCCAGCAGGGGACAGGGTTTCGGTCGGGGCTATGGCTACACCTTC
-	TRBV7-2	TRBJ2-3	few	CASSLAGNTQYF	TGTGCCAGCAGCTTAGCAGGGAATACGCAGTATTTT
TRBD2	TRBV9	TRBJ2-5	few	CASSPPGLAGSETQYF	TGTGCCAGCAGCCCACCGGGACTAGCGGGATCAGAGACCCAGTACTTC
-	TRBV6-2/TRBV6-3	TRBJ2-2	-	CASQDTGELFF	TGTGCCAGCCAGGACACCGGGGAGCTGTTTTTT
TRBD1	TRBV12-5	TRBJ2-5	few	CASGPGTGGLLEQYF	TGTGCTAGTGGTCCTGGGACAGGGGGACTTCTGGAGCAGTACTTC
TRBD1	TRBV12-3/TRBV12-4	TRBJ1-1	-	CASSSMTGRNTEAFF	TGTGCCAGCAGTTCTATGACAGGGCGGAACACTGAAGCTTTCTTT
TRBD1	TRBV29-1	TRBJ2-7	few	CSSILAGTGGYEQYF	TGCAGCTCCATCCTGGCCGGGACAGGCGGTTACGAGCAGTACTTC
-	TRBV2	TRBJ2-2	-	CASSEIVSGTGRAGELFF	TGTGCCAGCAGTGAAATCGTGTCAGGAACGGGTCGGGCCGGGGAGCTGTTTTTT
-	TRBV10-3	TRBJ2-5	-	CAISVAVQGTQYF	TGTGCCATCAGTGTCGCAGTACAAGGGACCCAGTACTTC
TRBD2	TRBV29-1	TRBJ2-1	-	CSVARTSGAYLEQFF	TGCAGCGTTGCAAGGACTAGCGGGGCGTATTTAGAGCAGTTCTTC
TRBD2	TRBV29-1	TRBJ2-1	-	CSVERTSRDNEQFF	TGCAGCGTTGAGAGGACTAGTAGAGACAATGAGCAGTTCTTC
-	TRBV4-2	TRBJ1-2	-	CASSQDEGRQGGYTF	TGTGCCAGCAGCCAAGATGAAGGCAGGCAGGGAGGCTACACCTTC
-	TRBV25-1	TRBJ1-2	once	CASSDLGKNGYTF	TGTGCCAGCAGTGATCTGGGGAAGAATGGCTACACCTTC
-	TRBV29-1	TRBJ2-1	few	CSVGRISYNEQFF	TGCAGCGTGGGCCGGATTTCCTACAATGAGCAGTTCTTC
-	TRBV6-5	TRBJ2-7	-	CASSYSAIGSSYEQYF	TGTGCCAGCAGTTACTCGGCCATTGGTAGCTCCTACGAGCAGTACTTC
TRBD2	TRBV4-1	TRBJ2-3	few	CASSLLSGSPTDTQYF	TGCGCCAGCAGCCTGCTTAGCGGGAGCCCCACAGATACGCAGTATTTT
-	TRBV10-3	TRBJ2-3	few	CAISESLRVGSTDTQYF	TGTGCCATCAGTGAGTCTTTACGGGTTGGAAGCACAGATACGCAGTATTTT
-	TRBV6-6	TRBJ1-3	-	CASSPGTGSSGNTIYF	TGTGCCAGCAGTCCGGGGACGGGTAGCTCTGGAAACACCATATATTTT
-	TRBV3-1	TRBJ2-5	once	CASSQEDSQETQYF	TGTGCCAGCAGCCAAGAAGACAGTCAAGAGACCCAGTACTTC
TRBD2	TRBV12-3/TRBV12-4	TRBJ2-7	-	CASSQLAGVTYEQYF	TGTGCCAGCAGTCAGTTAGCGGGAGTAACCTACGAGCAGTACTTC
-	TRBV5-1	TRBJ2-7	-	CASSPGQTAVYEQYF	TGCGCCAGCAGCCCTGGACAGACGGCTGTCTACGAGCAGTACTTC
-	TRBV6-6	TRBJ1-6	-	CASSYGQLRSPLHF	TGTGCCAGCAGTTACGGGCAGTTACGTTCACCCCTCCACTTT
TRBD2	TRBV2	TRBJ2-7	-	CASSEDRGASGGGQYF	TGTGCCAGCAGTGAAGATCGTGGGGCTAGCGGGGGGGGCCAGTACTTC
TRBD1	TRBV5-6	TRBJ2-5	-	CASSLTDRGERETQYF	TGTGCCAGCAGCTTAACCGACAGGGGAGAAAGGGAGACCCAGTACTTC
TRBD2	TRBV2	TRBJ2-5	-	CASSEGGRAGAQETQYF	TGTGCCAGCAGTGAAGGGGGACGAGCGGGGGCCCAAGAGACCCAGTACTTC
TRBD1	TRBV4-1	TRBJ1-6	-	CASSQGQGLNSPLHF	TGCGCCAGCAGCCAGGGACAGGGCCTTAATTCACCCCTCCACTTT
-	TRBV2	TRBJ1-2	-	CASSENSYGYTF	TGTGCCAGCAGTGAGAACAGCTATGGCTACACCTTC
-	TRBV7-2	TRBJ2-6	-	CASSLEGTSGANVLTF	TGTGCCAGCAGCTTAGAAGGGACCTCTGGGGCCAACGTCCTGACTTTC
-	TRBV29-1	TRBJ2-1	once	CSGTLPRTNKRPIQYNEQFF	TGCAGCGGCACCCTCCCCCGGACTAACAAAAGACCGATTCAATACAATGAGCAGTTCTTC
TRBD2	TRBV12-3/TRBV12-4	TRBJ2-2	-	CASSPAGANTGELFF	TGTGCCAGCAGTCCAGCGGGGGCCAACACCGGGGAGCTGTTTTTT
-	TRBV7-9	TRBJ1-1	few	CASSLRSGEAFF	TGTGCCAGCAGCTTACGGTCCGGAGAAGCTTTCTTT
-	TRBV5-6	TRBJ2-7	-	CASSFDVPYEQYF	TGTGCCAGCAGCTTTGACGTCCCCTACGAGCAGTACTTC
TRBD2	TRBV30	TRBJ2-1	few	CAYKGLAGKNEQFF	TGTGCCTATAAGGGACTAGCGGGAAAAAATGAGCAGTTCTTC
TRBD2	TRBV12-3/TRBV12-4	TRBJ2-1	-	CASTTLLAGGNNEQFF	TGTGCCAGCACCACTCTACTAGCGGGAGGTAACAATGAGCAGTTCTTC
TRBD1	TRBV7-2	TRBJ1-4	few	CASSFGGQGMEKLFF	TGTGCCAGCAGCTTTGGGGGACAGGGAATGGAAAAACTGTTTTTT
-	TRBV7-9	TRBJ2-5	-	CASSLLRGEARTQYF	TGTGCCAGCAGCTTACTAAGGGGAGAGGCGAGGACCCAGTACTTC
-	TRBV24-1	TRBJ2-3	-	CATSESPEGRTQYF	TGTGCCACCAGTGAAAGCCCGGAGGGCCGTACGCAGTATTTT
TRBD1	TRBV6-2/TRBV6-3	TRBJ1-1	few	CASSSGQGKNTEAFF	TGTGCCAGCAGTTCGGGACAGGGGAAGAACACTGAAGCTTTCTTT
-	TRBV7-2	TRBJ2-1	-	CASSRTEARNEQFF	TGTGCCAGCAGCCGGACAGAGGCCCGCAATGAGCAGTTCTTC
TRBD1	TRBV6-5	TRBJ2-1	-	CASSLFPGQGYNEQFF	TGTGCCAGCAGTCTTTTTCCGGGACAGGGCTACAATGAGCAGTTCTTC
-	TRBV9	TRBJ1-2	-	CASKRPEAYGYTF	TGTGCCAGCAAGAGGCCCGAGGCCTATGGCTACACCTTC
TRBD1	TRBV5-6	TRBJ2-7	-	CASSNTGDVTYEQYF	TGTGCCAGCAGCAACACAGGGGATGTTACCTACGAGCAGTACTTC